The 10 T cell receptor beta chains presented below share a single source sample, sequenced in a study of blood T cell repertoires in COVID-19. Produced via immunoSEQ multiplex PCR; TCRdb's table is partial and in-frame only. This repertoire shows more than 1,500 clones, 69% found once; its top ten account for 20% to 30%. The sample consisted of peripheral blood. The receptor source for this set is a man between 65 and 80 years old with active COVID-19.

In DNA form, the CDR3 reads TGCGCCAGCAGCCTTAGCGGGGTTAACAATGAGCAGTTCTTC. Translation gives CASSLSGVNNEQFF. This chain links TRBV10-1 with TRBJ2-1; 8 positions agree with TRBD2. The CDR3 has 14 residues. The germline gives CDR1 WNHNN, CDR2 SYGVQD (reference sequence). Germline trimming cut 6 bases from V and 5 bases from J; bases unmatched to any gene: 6.

The V gene is TRBV7-9, the J gene TRBJ2-2, with D perhaps matching TRBD1 (6 bases). Germline V gene data show CDR1 as SEHNR and CDR2 as FQNEAQ (reference sequence). Between the trimmed V and J ends, which lost 5 bases and 6 bases, there was a span of 7 bases. This CDR3 comprises 12 residues. The CDR3 loop is CASSRQAGELFF. The CDR3 DNA is TGTGCCAGCAGCCGACAGGCCGGGGAGCTGTTTTTT.

The chain links TRBV6-5 to TRBJ1-2; tentative D call: TRBD1 (6 bases). Germline V CDR1 and CDR2: MNHEY, SVGAGI. This CDR3 is 13 amino acids long. V lost 6 bases, J lost 3 bases, and 11 bases lay in between. The CDR3 region has the DNA TGTGCCAGCAGCCCAAACAGGGACTATGGCTACACCTTC. This gives the protein CASSPNRDYGYTF.

The rearrangement joins TRBV5-4 to TRBJ1-1; weak D call: TRBD1 (6 bases). Trimming removed 1 base from V and 6 bases from J, with 16 bases in between. The CDR3 has 15 amino acids. CDR1 is SGHNT, CDR2 YYREEE, per germline (reference sequence). The DNA of the CDR3 is TGTGCCAGCAGCTTGTCGGCGGGGGGCATCGCTGAAGCTTTCTTT. This encodes CASSLSAGGIAEAFF.

This clone was counted between two and nine times. This chain joins TRBV7-2 and TRBJ2-7; a possible D gene is TRBD2 (6 bases). V was shortened by 0 bases and J by 5 bases, with 14 bases between the two germline ends. CDR1 and CDR2 from the germline V gene are SGHTA and FQGNSA. There are 15 residues in the CDR3. The CDR3 loop is CASSLALGRRNEQYF. The CDR3 DNA reads as TGTGCCAGCAGCTTAGCGCTAGGGAGGAGGAACGAGCAGTACTTC.

V and J are TRBV5-4 and TRBJ1-4; TRBD1 matches at 7 bases. The V and J ends lost 4 bases and 8 bases, in that order; junction bases with no gene match: 11. The CDR3 loop spans 15 amino acids. In germline, CDR1 is SGHNT, CDR2 YYREEE (reference sequence). CDR3 sequence (DNA): TGTGCCAGCAGCCTGCAGCAGGGGGTTCGCGAAAAACTGTTTTTT. Protein product: CASSLQQGVREKLFF.

The chain combines TRBV6-5 with TRBJ2-7; the D gene is possibly TRBD1 (6 bases). V was pared by 6 bases and J by 4 bases, with 19 bases between. This CDR3 spans 15 amino acids. Per germline, CDR1 MNHEY and CDR2 SVGAGI. CDR3 sequence reads: CASRPHRAGVYEQYF. The DNA of the CDR3 is TGTGCCAGCAGGCCACACAGGGCCGGTGTATACGAGCAGTACTTC.

CDR3 sequence (DNA): TGTGCCAGCAGCTCCTGGGGCGTTTCCGAGCAGTACTTC. It translates to CASSSWGVSEQYF. The rearrangement uses TRBV7-8 and TRBJ2-7; maybe TRBD1 (5 bases). The CDR3 contains 13 residues. Trimming shortened V by 4 bases and J by 6 bases, and 13 bases separated the two germline ends. Germline V CDR1 and CDR2: SGHVS, FQNEAQ.

This clone was observed a few times. J is TRBJ2-7 and V is TRBV10-2; D possibly corresponds to TRBD1 (6 bases). The CDR3 length is 18 residues. V lost 0 bases and J lost 0, with 18 bases in between. Germline assignment: CDR1 WSHSY and CDR2 SAAADI. CDR3: CASSESGWLGGSSYEQYF. The DNA of the CDR3 is TGCGCCAGCAGTGAGTCTGGGTGGTTAGGGGGTAGCTCCTACGAGCAGTACTTC.

The rearrangement links TRBV30 to TRBJ1-1; D possibly corresponds to TRBD1 (5 bases). The CDR3 sequence is 12 residues long. Trimming stripped 2 bases from V and 7 bases from J, with 11 bases between. Germline V CDR1 and CDR2: GTSNPN, SVGIG (reference sequence). The CDR3 sequence: CAWSLGDSEAFF. CDR3 nucleotides: TGTGCCTGGAGTTTGGGTGACAGTGAAGCTTTCTTT.